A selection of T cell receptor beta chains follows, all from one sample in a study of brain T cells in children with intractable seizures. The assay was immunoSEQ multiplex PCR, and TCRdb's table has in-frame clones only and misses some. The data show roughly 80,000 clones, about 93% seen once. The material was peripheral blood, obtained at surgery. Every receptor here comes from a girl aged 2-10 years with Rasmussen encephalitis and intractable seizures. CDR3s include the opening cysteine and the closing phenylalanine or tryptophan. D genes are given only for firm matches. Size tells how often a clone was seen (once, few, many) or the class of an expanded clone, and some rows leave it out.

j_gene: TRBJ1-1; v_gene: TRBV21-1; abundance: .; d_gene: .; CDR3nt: TGTGCCAGCACCCGACCTCACCCCATAGACAACACTGAAGCTTTCTTT; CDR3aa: CASTRPHPIDNTEAFF
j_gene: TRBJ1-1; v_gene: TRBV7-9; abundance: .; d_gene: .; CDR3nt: TGTGCCAGCAGCTTAGCCGTCGGGGGGAACACTGAAGCTTTCTTT; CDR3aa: CASSLAVGGNTEAFF
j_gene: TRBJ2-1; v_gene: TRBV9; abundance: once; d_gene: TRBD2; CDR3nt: TGTGCCAGCAGCGAGGGACTAGACTCCTACAATGAGCAGTTCTTC; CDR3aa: CASSEGLDSYNEQFF
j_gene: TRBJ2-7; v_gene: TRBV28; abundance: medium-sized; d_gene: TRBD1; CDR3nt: TGTGCCAGCAGGGCTGGACAGGGCCTACCACCCTACGAGCAGTACTTC; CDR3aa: CASRAGQGLPPYEQYF
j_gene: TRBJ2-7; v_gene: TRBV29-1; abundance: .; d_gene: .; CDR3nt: TGCAGCGTTGAACCGGGGGACAGCTCCTACGAGCAGTACTTC; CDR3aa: CSVEPGDSSYEQYF
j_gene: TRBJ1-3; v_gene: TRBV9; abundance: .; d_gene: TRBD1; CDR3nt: TGTGCCAGCAGCGAGGACAGGGGTCTGATCTCTGGAAACACCATATATTTT; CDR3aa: CASSEDRGLISGNTIYF
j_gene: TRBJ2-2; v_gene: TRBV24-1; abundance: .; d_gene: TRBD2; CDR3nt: TGTGCCACCAGAGCTAGCGGGGGAAACACCGGGGAGCTGTTTTTT; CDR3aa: CATRASGGNTGELFF
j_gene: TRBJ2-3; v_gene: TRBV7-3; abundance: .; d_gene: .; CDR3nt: TGTGCCAGCAGCTTATACCGGGGACGCACAGATACGCAGTATTTT; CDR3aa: CASSLYRGRTDTQYF
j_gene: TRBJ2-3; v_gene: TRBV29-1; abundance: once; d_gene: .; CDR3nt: TGCAGCGTTGTGTGGCTCCCCACAGATACGCAGTATTTT; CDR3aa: CSVVWLPTDTQYF
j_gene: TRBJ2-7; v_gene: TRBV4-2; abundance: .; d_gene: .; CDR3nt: TGTGCCAGCAGCCACCAGGGGAGGCTATCCTACGAGCAGTACTTC; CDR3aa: CASSHQGRLSYEQYF
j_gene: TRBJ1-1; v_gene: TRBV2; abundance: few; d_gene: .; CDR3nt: TGTGCCAGCAGGAGGACGGGGAACACTGAAGCTTTCTTT; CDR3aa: CASRRTGNTEAFF
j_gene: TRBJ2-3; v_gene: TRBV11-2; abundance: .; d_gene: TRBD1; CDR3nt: TGTGCCAGCAGATCGGGGGACAGGGGGCGCCGGGATACGCAGTATTTT; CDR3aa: CASRSGDRGRRDTQYF
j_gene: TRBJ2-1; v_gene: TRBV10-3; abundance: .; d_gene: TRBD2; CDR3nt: TGTGCCATCAGTGAGTCCCTAGCGGCATCTGACTACAATGAGCAGTTCTTC; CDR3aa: CAISESLAASDYNEQFF
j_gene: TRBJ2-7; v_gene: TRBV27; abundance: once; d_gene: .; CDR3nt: TGTGCCAGCAGTTATACAGGACAGACTTACGAGCAGTACTTC; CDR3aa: CASSYTGQTYEQYF
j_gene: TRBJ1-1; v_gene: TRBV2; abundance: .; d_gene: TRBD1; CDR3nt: TGTGCCAGCAGCGAGGGGGCCAGGAGCACTGAAGCTTTCTTT; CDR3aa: CASSEGARSTEAFF
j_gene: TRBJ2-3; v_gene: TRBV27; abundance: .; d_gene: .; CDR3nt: TGTGCCAGCAGTCCCTCTTGGGGGCCAAGCACAGATACGCAGTATTTT; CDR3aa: CASSPSWGPSTDTQYF
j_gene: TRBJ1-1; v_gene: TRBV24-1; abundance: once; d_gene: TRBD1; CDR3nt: TGTGCCACCAGCCCCGGACAGGGGAGACTGAACACTGAAGCTTTCTTT; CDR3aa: CATSPGQGRLNTEAFF
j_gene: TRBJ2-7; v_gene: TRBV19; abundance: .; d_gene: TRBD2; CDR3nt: TGTGCCAGTAGTATCGGGACTAGCGGCTACGAGCAGTACTTC; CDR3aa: CASSIGTSGYEQYF
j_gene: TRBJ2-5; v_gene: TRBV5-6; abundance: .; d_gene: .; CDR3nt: TGTGCCAGCAGCTTTGAATTCGGGTACCAAGAGACCCAGTACTTC; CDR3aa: CASSFEFGYQETQYF
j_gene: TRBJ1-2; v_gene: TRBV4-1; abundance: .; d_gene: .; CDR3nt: TGCGCCAGCAGCCAAGTAGGGAGGGAGAGAAAAAACTATGGCTACACCTTC; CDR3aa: CASSQVGRERKNYGYTF
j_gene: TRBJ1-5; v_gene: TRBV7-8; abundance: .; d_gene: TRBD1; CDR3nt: TGTGCCAGCAGCCCGCAGGACAGGATCAATCAGCCCCAGCATTTT; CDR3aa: CASSPQDRINQPQHF
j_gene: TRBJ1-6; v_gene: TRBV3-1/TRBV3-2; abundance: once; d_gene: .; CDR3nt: TGTGCCAGCAGCCGAGGGAATTCACCCCTCCACTTT; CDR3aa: CASSRGNSPLHF
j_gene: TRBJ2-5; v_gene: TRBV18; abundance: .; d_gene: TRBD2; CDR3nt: TGTGCCAGCTCACCAGGGGATCTAGCGGTACAAGAGACCCAGTACTTC; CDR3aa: CASSPGDLAVQETQYF
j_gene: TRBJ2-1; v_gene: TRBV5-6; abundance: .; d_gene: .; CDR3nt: TGTGCCAGCAGCTTAACGGGGGAGGACAATGAGCAGTTCTTC; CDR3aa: CASSLTGEDNEQFF
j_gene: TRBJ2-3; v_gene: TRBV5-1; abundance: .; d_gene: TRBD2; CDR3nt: TGCGCCAGCAGCACGGGACTAGCGGGGGGCACAGATACGCAGTATTTT; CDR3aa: CASSTGLAGGTDTQYF
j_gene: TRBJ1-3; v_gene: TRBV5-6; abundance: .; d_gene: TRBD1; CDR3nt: TGTGCCAGCAGCCTGACAGGGGCTGGAAACACCATATATTTT; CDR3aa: CASSLTGAGNTIYF
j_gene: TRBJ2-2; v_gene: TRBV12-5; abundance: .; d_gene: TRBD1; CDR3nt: TGTGCTAGTGGTTTGTTGACAGGGGGGGCCGGGGAGCTGTTTTTT; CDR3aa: CASGLLTGGAGELFF